The 32 T cell receptor beta chains below come from one sample, sequenced in a study of vaccination and CD4 T cells after COVID-19. The treatment here: roughly nine-day PBMC culture with coronavirus spike peptide pools or control peptides (ViraFEST assay). Their specific antigens are unknown. The Oncomine TCR Beta short-read assay was applied to DNA of cultured CD4+ T cells. TCRdb reanalysed the PCR reads using MiXCR and keeps one entry per CDR3 protein. The top ten clones hold about a fifth of a sample with 25,000 or so distinct CDR3 sequences, around 45% of them seen once. The sample here was CD4+ T cells from blood, cultured in vitro, taken before SARS-CoV-2 vaccination. The receptors were gathered from a human donor who received a COVID-19 vaccine.

For the CDR3, the DNA is TGCAGTGCTTCTAGAGCGGGGGCAGGGGGAGAGACCCAGTACTTC. Translation gives CSASRAGAGGETQYF. V is TRBV20-1 and J is TRBJ2-5; D is perhaps TRBD2 (8 bases). The CDR3 consists of 15 residues. CDR1 is DFQATT and CDR2 is SNEGSKA in the germline V gene (reference sequence). V lost 5 bases and J lost 4, with 20 bases in between.

This clonotype was counted between two and nine times. J is TRBJ2-2 and V is TRBV7-2; possibly TRBD2 for D (6 bases). The CDR3 consists of 14 residues. V gave up 3 bases and J gave up 6 bases, with 11 bases separating them. CDR1 is SGHTA, CDR2 FQGNSA, per germline. CDR3 coding DNA: TGTGCCAGCAGCTTGCCCGGGGGTCCCGGGGAGCTGTTTTTT. This encodes CASSLPGGPGELFF.

The CDR3 loop reads CSAKRAKNIQYF. The CDR3 DNA reads as TGCAGTGCTAAGAGAGCCAAAAACATTCAGTACTTC. The V gene is TRBV20-1, the J gene TRBJ2-4; D is unclear. Germline CDR1 is DFQATT and CDR2 is SNEGSKA (reference sequence). Deletions cut 4 bases from V and 0 bases from J, with 4 bases between. CDR3 length equals 12 residues.

The V gene is TRBV6-1, the J gene TRBJ1-6; no firm D call. Between the trimmed V and J ends, which lost 8 bases and 8 bases, there was a span of 10 bases. The CDR3 totals 12 residues. Germline V gene lookup returns CDR1 MNHNS and CDR2 SASEGT. In DNA, the CDR3 is TGTGCCAGCGGTCGTTCCGATTCACCCCTCCACTTT. Protein product: CASGRSDSPLHF.

This chain uses TRBV6-5 with TRBJ2-5, with TRBD1 matching 8 bases. The CDR3 loop spans 15 amino acids. Germline V gene lookup returns CDR1 MNHEY and CDR2 SVGAGI. With V trimmed by 2 bases and J by 2 bases, 4 bases remained unmatched. The CDR3 sequence: CASSYLGQGQETQYF. The CDR3 nucleotides read TGTGCCAGCAGTTACCTTGGACAGGGTCAAGAGACCCAGTACTTC.

CDR3 coding DNA: TGTGCCAGTAGTATACACCCGGGACTAGCGGGGGAGAACACCGGGGAGCTGTTTTTT. Translated, it gives CASSIHPGLAGENTGELFF. The chain recombines TRBV19 with TRBJ2-2, with TRBD2 matching over 14 bases. The CDR3 extends over 19 amino acids. J gave up 1 base and V 2 bases, and 6 bases lay outside the gene matches. Germline CDR1 is LNHDA and CDR2 is SQIVND (reference sequence).

The gene calls are TRBV11-3 and TRBJ2-7; 10 bases are a match to TRBD1. The CDR3 spans 12 residues. Unmatched junction bases numbered 0, after V lost 1 base and J lost 9 bases. Germline CDR1 is SGHNT and CDR2 is YENEEA. CDR3 sequence: CASSLGDRGQYF. The DNA for the CDR3 is TGTGCCAGCAGCTTAGGGGACAGGGGGCAGTACTTC. Using reference TRBV11-3 and TRBJ2-7 for the parts outside the CDR3, the full variable domain is EAGVVQSPRYKIIEKKQPVAFWCNPISGHNTLYWYLQNLGQGPELLIRYENEEAVDDSQLPKDRFSAERLKGVDSTLKIQPAELGDSAVYLCASSLGDRGQYFGPGTRLTVT.

This clonotype was counted only a few times. DNA for the CDR3: TGTGCCAGCAGCTCCGGACTAGCGGCAACAGCGGGGGGGATGTTTTTT. It yields the protein CASSSGLAATAGGMFF. The J gene is TRBJ2-2, the V gene TRBV7-2; TRBD2 matches 10 bases. V shed 4 bases, J shed 15 bases, and the junction held 17 bases outside the gene matches. Germline-derived CDR1 and CDR2 are SGHTA and FQGNSA. This CDR3 is 16 amino acids long.

This clonotype was counted between two and nine times. This chain uses TRBV15 with TRBJ1-5; 7 bases line up with TRBD1. Per the germline V gene, CDR1 is LNHNV and CDR2 is YYDKDF (reference sequence). V dropped 3 bases and J dropped 2; count of bases not matched to a gene: 7. The CDR3 covers 16 residues. In DNA form, the CDR3 reads TGTGCCACCAGCAGTTACAGGGGTACGGGCAATCAGCCCCAGCATTTT. Its translation: CATSSYRGTGNQPQHF.

The chain recombines TRBV7-9 with TRBJ1-3, with 7 bases that match TRBD1. The J segment lost 0 bases and the V segment lost 5 bases, leaving 4 bases of the junction unmatched. The CDR3 totals 15 residues. Looked up from germline, CDR1 is SEHNR and CDR2 is FQNEAQ (reference sequence). The CDR3 here is CASSPDRASGNTIYF. In DNA form, the CDR3 reads TGTGCCAGCAGCCCCGACAGGGCCTCTGGAAACACCATATATTTT.

The J gene is TRBJ2-7, the V gene TRBV5-1; 7 bases match TRBD1. After removal of 3 bases from V and 7 bases from J, the junction contained 4 bases not matched to a gene. Germline lookup yields CDR1 SGHRS and CDR2 YFSETQ. The CDR3 sequence is 12 residues long. The CDR3 sequence: CASSSQGQEQYF. The DNA of the CDR3 is TGCGCCAGCAGCTCACAGGGGCAGGAGCAGTACTTC.

The rearrangement uses TRBV7-2 and TRBJ1-1; TRBD1 matches at 7 bases. In germline, CDR1 is SGHTA, CDR2 FQGNSA. Unmatched junction bases numbered 6, after V lost 5 bases and J lost 6 bases. CDR3 length equals 13 residues. The CDR3 reads CASSPQQGSEAFF. CDR3 bases: TGTGCCAGCAGCCCCCAACAGGGGTCTGAAGCTTTCTTT.

This clonotype was counted between two and nine times. The chain carries TRBV7-6 and TRBJ2-7, with D unresolved. The CDR3 consists of 15 residues. Germline V gene data show CDR1 as SGHVS and CDR2 as FNYEAQ. The V end was cut by 2 bases, the J end by 2 bases, with 13 bases between. The CDR3 DNA sequence: TGTGCCAGCAGCTTAAATCTTGGTCCTGCCTACGAGCAGTACTTC. This gives the protein CASSLNLGPAYEQYF.

The chain carries TRBV12-5 and TRBJ1-2; a possible D gene is TRBD1 (6 bases). The CDR3 runs 16 residues. Germline values: CDR1 LGHNT, CDR2 FRNRAP. V lost 1 base and J lost 0, with 12 bases in between. The CDR3 DNA is TGTGCTAGTGGTTTGGCCTTAGGGGGGCCTAACTATGGCTACACCTTC. Translated: CASGLALGGPNYGYTF.

This clonotype was observed a handful of times. The rearrangement joins TRBV11-2 to TRBJ1-5; D is perhaps TRBD1 (5 bases). The length of the CDR3 is 16 residues. Germline V gene lookup returns CDR1 SGHAT and CDR2 FQNNGV. Trimming took 1 base from V and 1 from J, leaving 11 bases between them. CDR3 in DNA: TGTGCCAGCAGCTTAGGTGTGCGGACAAGCAATCAGCCCCAGCATTTT. It translates to CASSLGVRTSNQPQHF.

The chain uses TRBV27 and TRBJ2-6; 14 nucleotides agree with TRBD2. CDR1 and CDR2 (germline): MNHEY, SMNVEV (reference sequence). The CDR3 has 20 amino acids. The trim removed 5 bases at V and 2 bases at J, leaving 11 bases unmatched. CDR3 in DNA: TGTGCCAGCAGTATTGGGACTAGCGGGGGTTTGAAACCTGGGGCCAACGTCCTGACTTTC. Amino acids: CASSIGTSGGLKPGANVLTF. Full variable domain (rest looked up from reference TRBV27 and TRBJ2-6): EAQVTQNPRYLITVTGKKLTVTCSQNMNHEYMSWYRQDPGLGLRQIYYSMNVEVTDKGDVPEGYKVSRKEKRNFPLILESPSPNQTSLYFCASSIGTSGGLKPGANVLTFGAGSRLTVL.

This rearrangement joins TRBV28 to TRBJ1-2; the match to TRBD1 covers 8 bases. This CDR3 has 14 amino acids. Germline V gene sequence: CDR1 MDHEN, CDR2 SYDVKM. V dropped 7 bases and J dropped 5; count of bases not matched to a gene: 9. CDR3 amino acids: CASTVQGGSYGYTF. As DNA, the CDR3 is TGTGCCAGCACCGTACAGGGGGGTTCGTATGGCTACACCTTC.

The V and J genes are TRBV7-9 and TRBJ2-3; D ambiguous. CDR1 SEHNR and CDR2 FQNEAQ come from the germline V gene (reference sequence). The V gene lost 4 bases and the J gene lost 0 bases, with 8 bases spanning the gap. The length of the CDR3 is 14 residues. The CDR3 DNA reads as TGTGCCAGCAGCTCCTTAGGAAGCACAGATACGCAGTATTTT. Translated: CASSSLGSTDTQYF.

This chain uses TRBV7-9 with TRBJ2-1; D could derive from TRBD1 or TRBD2 (6 bases each). The CDR3 totals 15 residues. Germline V lookup: CDR1 SEHNR, CDR2 FQNEAQ (reference sequence). The V gene lost 0 bases and the J gene lost 4 bases, with 10 bases spanning the gap. CDR3 amino acids: CASSLAGGRYNEQFF. The CDR3, as DNA: TGTGCCAGCAGCTTAGCGGGGGGCCGATACAATGAGCAGTTCTTC.

This chain links TRBV18 with TRBJ2-7; D may be TRBD2 (6 bases). The germline CDR1 and CDR2 sequences are KGHSH and LQKENI. The length of the CDR3 is 12 residues. Between the trimmed V and J ends, which lost 3 bases and 5 bases, there was a span of 8 bases. CDR3 sequence: CASSPGEDEQYF. CDR3 DNA: TGTGCCAGCTCACCGGGGGAGGACGAGCAGTACTTC.

V is TRBV5-1 and J is TRBJ1-2; 10 nucleotides match TRBD1. From germline, CDR1 is SGHRS and CDR2 YFSETQ. J was trimmed by 6 bases and V by 3 bases; bases with no gene match: 8. There are 15 residues in the CDR3. The CDR3 DNA is TGCGCCAGCAGCTCCCCGACAGGGGGCACAGATGGCTACACCTTC. Translated, it gives CASSSPTGGTDGYTF.

This clonotype was seen only a few times. The chain recombines TRBV7-9 with TRBJ2-1; TRBD1 aligns across 9 bases. Germline lookup yields CDR1 SEHNR and CDR2 FQNEAQ (reference sequence). This CDR3 is built from 13 residues. The V segment lost 7 bases and the J segment 8 bases; nucleotides outside the gene matches: 6. In DNA form, the CDR3 reads TGTGCCAGCATCCTACAGGGGGCGTATGAGCAGTTCTTC. This encodes CASILQGAYEQFF.

V gene TRBV15 combines with J gene TRBJ1-5; TRBD1 is a possible D gene (6 bases). There are 14 residues in the CDR3. V lost 8 bases and J 3 bases, leaving 14 bases between the germline ends. CDR1 LNHNV and CDR2 YYDKDF come from the germline V gene (reference sequence). DNA for the CDR3: TGTGCCACCGGAGGGGGGAGCACCAATCAGCCCCAGCATTTT. Its translation: CATGGGSTNQPQHF.

The table lists this clonotype with a few counts. The chain couples TRBV28 to TRBJ1-2, with D possibly TRBD1 on 6 matching bases. Trimming stripped 3 bases from V and 3 bases from J, with 11 bases between. This CDR3 is 14 amino acids long. In germline, CDR1 is MDHEN, CDR2 SYDVKM. The CDR3 DNA reads TGTGCCAGCAGTTTGGGGGGCGGGGACTATGGCTACACCTTC. It translates to CASSLGGGDYGYTF.

V is TRBV2 and J is TRBJ1-1; D uncertain. Germline assignment: CDR1 SNHLY and CDR2 FYNNEI. The CDR3 runs to 14 residues. Trimming removed 8 bases from V and 3 bases from J, with 16 bases in between. CDR3 loop: CASEKLIGDTEAFF. CDR3 sequence (DNA): TGTGCCAGCGAGAAGTTGATTGGTGACACTGAAGCTTTCTTT.

The CDR3 DNA is TGTGCCAGCAGCTTGAGACTAGGGGCAGATACGCAGTATTTT. Its translation is CASSLRLGADTQYF. This chain links TRBV11-3 with TRBJ2-3; a weak D match, TRBD2 (6 bases). V shed 3 bases and J shed 4 bases, with 11 bases lying between them. The CDR3 has 14 residues. Germline V gene lookup returns CDR1 SGHNT and CDR2 YENEEA. Drawing the rest from reference TRBV11-3 and TRBJ2-3, the complete variable domain is EAGVVQSPRYKIIEKKQPVAFWCNPISGHNTLYWYLQNLGQGPELLIRYENEEAVDDSQLPKDRFSAERLKGVDSTLKIQPAELGDSAVYLCASSLRLGADTQYFGPGTRLTVL.

The chain joins TRBV15 to TRBJ2-3, with D hard to call. Germline V gene sequence: CDR1 LNHNV, CDR2 YYDKDF (reference sequence). Trimming took off 4 bases at V and 2 bases at J, with 16 bases between the two ends. The CDR3 totals 16 residues. The CDR3 bases are TGTGCCACCAGCAACATACGAACACTCACCACAGATACGCAGTATTTT. This codes for CATSNIRTLTTDTQYF.

The genes are TRBV6-1 and TRBJ2-6; D is unresolved. CDR1 and CDR2 from the germline V gene are MNHNS and SASEGT. The CDR3 runs 17 residues. V was cut by 4 bases and J by 0 bases, with 13 bases left in between. The CDR3 here is CASSGGTSSSGANVLTF. CDR3 bases: TGTGCCAGCAGTGGAGGTACGTCGAGCTCTGGGGCCAACGTCCTGACTTTC.

This rearrangement joins TRBV7-9 to TRBJ2-2; TRBD2 aligns across 12 bases. Germline assignment: CDR1 SEHNR and CDR2 FQNEAQ (reference sequence). The CDR3 totals 14 residues. Unmatched junction bases numbered 2, after V lost 5 bases and J lost 7 bases. The chain's CDR3 is CASSPGLAGGELFF. CDR3 DNA: TGTGCCAGCAGCCCGGGACTAGCGGGCGGGGAGCTGTTTTTT.

This clonotype was seen more than once but under ten times. The V gene is TRBV6-1, the J gene TRBJ1-1, with 7 nucleotides matching TRBD1. Germline CDR1 reads MNHNS; CDR2 reads SASEGT. This CDR3 is built from 17 residues. V trimming: 5 bases; J trimming: 0 bases; junction bases outside the gene matches: 12. CDR3 amino acids: CASSKAAWDRLNTEAFF. In DNA, the CDR3 is TGTGCCAGCAGTAAGGCAGCTTGGGACAGATTGAACACTGAAGCTTTCTTT.

There are a few counts of this clonotype. The chain couples TRBV7-2 to TRBJ1-1; TRBD1 agrees at 11 bases. Germline lookup yields CDR1 SGHTA and CDR2 FQGNSA. V dropped 4 bases and J dropped 11; count of bases not matched to a gene: 12. The CDR3 consists of 15 residues. For the CDR3, the DNA is TGTGCCAGCAGCTCACTGGGACAGGGGGGATCTCGCGCTTTCTTT. This encodes CASSSLGQGGSRAFF.

This clonotype came up a few times. The rearrangement uses TRBV6-2 or TRBV6-3 and TRBJ1-2, with TRBD1 matching over 10 bases. The CDR3 sequence is 14 residues long. The germline gives CDR1 MNHEY, CDR2 SVGEGT. V lost 8 bases and J lost 7; bases outside the gene matches: 10. The CDR3 DNA reads TGTGCCAGCTTCCCAACGGACAGGGGGGGTGGCTACACCTTC. Translating gives CASFPTDRGGGYTF.